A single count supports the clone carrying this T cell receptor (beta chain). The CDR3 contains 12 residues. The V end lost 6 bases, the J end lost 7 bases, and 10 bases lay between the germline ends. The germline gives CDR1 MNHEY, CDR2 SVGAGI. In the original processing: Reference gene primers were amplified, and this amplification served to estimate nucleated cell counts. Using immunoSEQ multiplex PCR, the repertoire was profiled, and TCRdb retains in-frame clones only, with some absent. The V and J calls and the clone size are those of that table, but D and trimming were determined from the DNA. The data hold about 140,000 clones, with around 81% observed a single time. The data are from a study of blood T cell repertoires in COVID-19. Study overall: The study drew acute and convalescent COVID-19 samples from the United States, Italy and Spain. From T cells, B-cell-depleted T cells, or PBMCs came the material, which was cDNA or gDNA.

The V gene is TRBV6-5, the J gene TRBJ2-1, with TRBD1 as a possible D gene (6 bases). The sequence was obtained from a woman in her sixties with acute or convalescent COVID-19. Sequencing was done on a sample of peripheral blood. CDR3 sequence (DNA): TGTGCCAGCAGCAGGGGTGTGAATGAGCAGTTCTTC. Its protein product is CASSRGVNEQFF.